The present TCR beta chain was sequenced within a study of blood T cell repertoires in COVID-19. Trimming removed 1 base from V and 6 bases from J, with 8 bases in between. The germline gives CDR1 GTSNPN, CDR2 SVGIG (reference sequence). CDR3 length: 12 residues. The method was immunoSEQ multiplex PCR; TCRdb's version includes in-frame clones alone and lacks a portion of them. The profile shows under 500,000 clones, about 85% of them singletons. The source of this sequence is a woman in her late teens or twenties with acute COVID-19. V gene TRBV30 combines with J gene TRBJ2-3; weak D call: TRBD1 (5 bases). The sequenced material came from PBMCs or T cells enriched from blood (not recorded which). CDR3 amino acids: CAWSAGQDTQYF. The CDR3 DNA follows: TGTGCCTGGAGTGCAGGGCAGGATACGCAGTATTTT.